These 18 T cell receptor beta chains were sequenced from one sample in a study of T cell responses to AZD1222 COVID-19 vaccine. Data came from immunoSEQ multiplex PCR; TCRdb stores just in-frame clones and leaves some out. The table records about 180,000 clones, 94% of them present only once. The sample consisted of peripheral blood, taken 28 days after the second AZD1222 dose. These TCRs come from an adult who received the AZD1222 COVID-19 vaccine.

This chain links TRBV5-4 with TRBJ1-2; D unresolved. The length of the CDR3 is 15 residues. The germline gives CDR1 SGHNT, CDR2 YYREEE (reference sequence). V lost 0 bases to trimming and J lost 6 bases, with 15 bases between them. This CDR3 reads CASSLAFRVSDGYTF. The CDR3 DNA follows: TGTGCCAGCAGCTTGGCCTTTAGGGTTAGTGATGGCTACACCTTC.

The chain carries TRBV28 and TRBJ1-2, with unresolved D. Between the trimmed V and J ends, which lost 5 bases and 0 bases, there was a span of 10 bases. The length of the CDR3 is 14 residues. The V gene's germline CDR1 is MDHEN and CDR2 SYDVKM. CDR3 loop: CASSPSGANYGYTF. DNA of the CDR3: TGTGCCAGCAGTCCCTCTGGGGCTAACTATGGCTACACCTTC.

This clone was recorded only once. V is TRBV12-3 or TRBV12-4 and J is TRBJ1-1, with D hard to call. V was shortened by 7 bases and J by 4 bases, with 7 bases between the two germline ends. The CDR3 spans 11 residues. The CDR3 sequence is CASTWGTEAFF. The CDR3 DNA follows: TGTGCCAGCACCTGGGGCACTGAAGCTTTCTTT.

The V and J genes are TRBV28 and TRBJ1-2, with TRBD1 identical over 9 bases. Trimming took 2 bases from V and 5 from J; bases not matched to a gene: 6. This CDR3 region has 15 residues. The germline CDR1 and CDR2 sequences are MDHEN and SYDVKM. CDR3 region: CASSLRYRGPYGYTF. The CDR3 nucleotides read TGTGCCAGCAGTTTACGGTACAGGGGGCCGTATGGCTACACCTTC.

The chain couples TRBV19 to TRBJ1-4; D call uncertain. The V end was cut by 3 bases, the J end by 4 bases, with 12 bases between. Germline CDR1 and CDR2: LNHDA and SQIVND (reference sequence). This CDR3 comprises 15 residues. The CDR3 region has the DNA TGTGCCAGTAGTATTGACCGCTCTGTTAATGAAAAACTGTTTTTT. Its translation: CASSIDRSVNEKLFF.

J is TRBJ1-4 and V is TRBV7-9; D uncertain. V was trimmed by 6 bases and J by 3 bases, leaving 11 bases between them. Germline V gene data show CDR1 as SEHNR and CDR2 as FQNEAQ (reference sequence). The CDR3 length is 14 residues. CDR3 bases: TGTGCCAGCAGTTTTCTCCTGCCTAATGAAAAACTGTTTTTT. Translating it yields CASSFLLPNEKLFF.

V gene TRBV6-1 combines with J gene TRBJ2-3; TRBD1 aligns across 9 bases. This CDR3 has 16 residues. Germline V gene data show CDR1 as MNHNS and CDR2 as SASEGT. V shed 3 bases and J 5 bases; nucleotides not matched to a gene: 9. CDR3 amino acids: CASSDRDREALDTQYF. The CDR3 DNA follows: TGTGCCAGCAGTGACCGGGACAGGGAGGCGTTAGATACGCAGTATTTT.

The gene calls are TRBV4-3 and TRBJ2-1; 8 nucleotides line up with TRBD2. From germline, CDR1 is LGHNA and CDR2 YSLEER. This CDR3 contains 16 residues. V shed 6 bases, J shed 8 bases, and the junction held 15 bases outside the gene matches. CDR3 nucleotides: TGCGCCAGCAGTGATCGGGGGGGGGACTACGTAGATGAGCAGTTCTTC. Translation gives CASSDRGGDYVDEQFF.

As DNA, the CDR3 is TGTGCCAGCAGCTTAGGAGTTGGGGCGCGTGGTCGCGGCTACACCTTC. Its protein product is CASSLGVGARGRGYTF. The rearrangement uses TRBV7-2 and TRBJ1-2; possibly TRBD1 for D (5 bases). There are 16 residues in the CDR3. CDR1 SGHTA and CDR2 FQGNSA come from the germline V gene. The V and J ends lost 1 base and 8 bases respectively, with 20 bases between them. The full variable domain, completed using reference TRBV7-2 and TRBJ1-2, is GAGVSQSPSNKVTEKGKDVELRCDPISGHTALYWYRQSLGQGLEFLIYFQGNSAPDKSGLPSDRFSAERTGGSVSTLTIQRTQQEDSAVYLCASSLGVGARGRGYTFGSGTRLTVV.

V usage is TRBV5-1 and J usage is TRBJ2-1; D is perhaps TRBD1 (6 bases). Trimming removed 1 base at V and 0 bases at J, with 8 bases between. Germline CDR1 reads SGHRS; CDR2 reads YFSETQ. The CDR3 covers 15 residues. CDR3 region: CASSLRGSSYNEQFF. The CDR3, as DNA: TGCGCCAGCAGCTTGAGGGGGAGCTCCTACAATGAGCAGTTCTTC.

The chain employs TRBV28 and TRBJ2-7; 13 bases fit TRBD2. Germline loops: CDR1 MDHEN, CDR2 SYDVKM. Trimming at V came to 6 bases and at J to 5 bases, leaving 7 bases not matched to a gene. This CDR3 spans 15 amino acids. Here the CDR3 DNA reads TGTGCCAGCAGGCGGACTAGCGGGAGAATCCACGAGCAGTACTTC. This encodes CASRRTSGRIHEQYF.

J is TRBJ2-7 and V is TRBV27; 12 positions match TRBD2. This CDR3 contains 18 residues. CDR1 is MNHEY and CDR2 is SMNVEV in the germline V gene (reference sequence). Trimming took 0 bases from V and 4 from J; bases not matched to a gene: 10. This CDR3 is CASSLSELAGGPMYEQYF. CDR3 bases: TGTGCCAGCAGTTTATCGGAACTAGCGGGGGGCCCTATGTACGAGCAGTACTTC.

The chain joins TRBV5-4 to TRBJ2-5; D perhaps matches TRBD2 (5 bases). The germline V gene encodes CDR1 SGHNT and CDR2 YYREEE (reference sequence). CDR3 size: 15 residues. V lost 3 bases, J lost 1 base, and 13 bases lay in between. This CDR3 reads CASSSTGLSQETQYF. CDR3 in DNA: TGTGCCAGCAGCTCAACCGGACTGAGCCAAGAGACCCAGTACTTC.

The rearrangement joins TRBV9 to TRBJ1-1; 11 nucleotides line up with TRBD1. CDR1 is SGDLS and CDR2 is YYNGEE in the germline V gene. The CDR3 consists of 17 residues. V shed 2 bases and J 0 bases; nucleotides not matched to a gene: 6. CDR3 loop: CASSVGTGGRMNTEAFF. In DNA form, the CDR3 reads TGTGCCAGCAGCGTGGGGACAGGGGGGCGGATGAACACTGAAGCTTTCTTT.

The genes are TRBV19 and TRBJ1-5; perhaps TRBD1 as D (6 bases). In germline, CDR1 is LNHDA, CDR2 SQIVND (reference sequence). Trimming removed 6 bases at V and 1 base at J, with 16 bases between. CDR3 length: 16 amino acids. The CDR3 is CASSGEGTFSNQPQHF. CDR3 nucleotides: TGTGCCAGTAGCGGAGAAGGGACATTCAGCAATCAGCCCCAGCATTTT.

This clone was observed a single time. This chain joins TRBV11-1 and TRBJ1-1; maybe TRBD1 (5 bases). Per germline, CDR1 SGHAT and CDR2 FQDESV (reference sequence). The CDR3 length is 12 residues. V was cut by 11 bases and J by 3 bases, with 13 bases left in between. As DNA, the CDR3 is TGTGCCTCCCTGGGGGGGGACACTGAAGCTTTCTTT. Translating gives CASLGGDTEAFF.

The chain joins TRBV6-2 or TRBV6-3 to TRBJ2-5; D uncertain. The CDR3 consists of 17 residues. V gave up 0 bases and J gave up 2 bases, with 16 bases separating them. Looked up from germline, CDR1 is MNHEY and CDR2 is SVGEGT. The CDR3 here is CASSYSVFVGRQETQYF. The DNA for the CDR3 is TGTGCCAGCAGTTACTCTGTTTTTGTCGGCAGACAAGAGACCCAGTACTTC.

CDR3 sequence reads: CASSLRTGYDEQFF. The CDR3 DNA sequence: TGTGCCAGCAGCCTAAGGACGGGGTATGATGAGCAGTTCTTC. V and J are TRBV4-2 and TRBJ2-1; maybe TRBD2 (5 bases). Germline CDR1 and CDR2: LGHNA and YNFKEQ. This CDR3 is 14 amino acids long. V dropped 4 bases and J dropped 8 bases, with 15 bases sitting between them.